This TCR beta chain was retrieved from a study of blood T cell repertoires in COVID-19. Study background: PBMCs, B-cell-depleted T cells, or T cells were the source of the cDNA or gDNA that made up the material.

Data came from immunoSEQ multiplex PCR; TCRdb stores just in-frame clones and leaves some out. The data show 380,000 or so clones, approximately 88% seen once. Trimming pared 6 bases from V and 2 bases from J, leaving 17 bases between. Germline CDR1 is SEHNR and CDR2 is FQNEAQ (reference sequence). The CDR3 is 16 residues long. The rearrangement joins TRBV7-9 to TRBJ1-3, with D perhaps matching TRBD1 (6 bases). This TCR derives from a man between 40 and 49 years old with acute or convalescent COVID-19. The specimen sequenced was peripheral blood. CDR3 residues: CASREPGQKAGNTIYF. The DNA for the CDR3 is TGTGCCAGCAGGGAACCGGGACAAAAGGCTGGAAACACCATATATTTT. The complete variable domain, with remaining parts taken from reference TRBV7-9 and TRBJ1-3, reads DTGVSQNPRHKITKRGQNVTFRCDPISEHNRLYWYRQTLGQGPEFLTYFQNEAQLEKSRLLSDRFSAERPKGSFSTLEIQRTEQGDSAMYLCASREPGQKAGNTIYFGEGSWLTVV.